A single sample is the source of the 20 T cell receptor beta chains below, sequenced in a study of identical twins' blood T cells. MiXCR, applied by TCRdb to the 5' RACE reads, yields one record per CDR3 protein. The sample holds 300,000 to 450,000 distinct CDR3 sequences, over 25% seen once. What was sequenced was PBMCs. These receptors were obtained from a woman aged 18 to 50 in good health.

The chain has TRBV3-1 and TRBJ2-5; D is unresolved. CDR3 length: 15 amino acids. With 3 bases removed from V and 2 bases from J, the gap between germline ends came to 13 bases. Germline assignment: CDR1 LGHDT and CDR2 YNNKEL (reference sequence). The CDR3 sequence: CASSHWVGSQETQYF. Written as DNA, the CDR3 is TGTGCCAGCAGCCACTGGGTTGGCTCACAAGAGACCCAGTACTTC.

The chain carries TRBV20-1 and TRBJ2-3; D may be TRBD2 (5 bases). The germline CDR1 and CDR2 sequences are DFQATT and SNEGSKA (reference sequence). V shed 3 bases and J shed 6 bases, with 10 bases lying between them. The CDR3 contains 12 residues. CDR3 in DNA: TGCAGTGCTAGTTCGGGGTCGGATACGCAGTATTTT. This encodes CSASSGSDTQYF.

The sample holds a few counts of this clonotype. As DNA, the CDR3 is TGTGCCAGCAACGCCAACGGGGGGCGAAATTCACCCCTCCACTTT. This gives the protein CASNANGGRNSPLHF. The chain uses TRBV6-1 and TRBJ1-6, with D possibly being TRBD1 (6 bases). Trimming removed 7 bases at V and 7 bases at J, with 17 bases between. Germline CDR1 MNHNS, CDR2 SASEGT. The CDR3 contains 15 residues.

This chain connects TRBV19 to TRBJ1-2; possibly TRBD1 for D (5 bases). The germline gives CDR1 LNHDA, CDR2 SQIVND (reference sequence). The V end lost 9 bases, the J end lost 6 bases, and 11 bases lay between the germline ends. This CDR3 is built from 11 residues. The CDR3 protein is CASKQGDGYTF. The CDR3 coding sequence is TGTGCCAGCAAGCAAGGGGATGGCTACACCTTC.

This clonotype showed up many times. The V gene is TRBV29-1, the J gene TRBJ2-2; 7 bases line up with TRBD1. Trimming at V came to 4 bases and at J to 0 bases, leaving 5 bases not matched to a gene. The CDR3 totals 15 residues. Per germline, CDR1 SQVTM and CDR2 ANQGSEA. DNA of the CDR3: TGCAGCGTTGGGGGACAGTTCGCGAACACCGGGGAGCTGTTTTTT. It encodes CSVGGQFANTGELFF.

Remarks on this clonotype: Since a much larger clone is just one base distant, this may be a read error. This chain links TRBV6-6 with TRBJ1-3, with 9 nucleotides matching TRBD1. The CDR3 length is 14 residues. CDR1 MNHNY and CDR2 SVGAGI come from the germline V gene (reference sequence). The DNA for the CDR3 is TGTGCCGGCAGTTGGGACAGGGTCGGGGACACCATATATTTT. Its translation: CAGSWDRVGDTIYF.

The chain employs TRBV4-3 and TRBJ1-3; 8 nucleotides match TRBD1. This CDR3 comprises 15 residues. Germline-derived CDR1 and CDR2 are LGHNA and YSLEER. The ends lost 5 bases at V and 3 bases at J; junction bases unmatched: 6. DNA of the CDR3: TGCGCCAGCAGCAGGACAGGGATAGGTGGAAACACCATATATTTT. This encodes CASSRTGIGGNTIYF.

V usage is TRBV20-1 and J usage is TRBJ2-2; no definite D call. Germline values: CDR1 DFQATT, CDR2 SNEGSKA (reference sequence). The CDR3 sequence is 11 residues long. Trimming left V 3 bases short and J 5 bases short, with 4 bases between. The DNA for the CDR3 is TGCAGTGCTAGCAAAACCGGGGAGCTGTTTTTT. Amino acids: CSASKTGELFF.

This clonotype was seen repeatedly, ten times or more. CDR3 in amino acids: CASTLGLQTGELFF. The CDR3 nucleotides read TGTGCCAGCACCCTAGGACTCCAAACCGGGGAGCTGTTTTTT. This chain uses TRBV6-5 with TRBJ2-2; D might be TRBD2 (5 bases). V shed 7 bases and J shed 5 bases, with 14 bases lying between them. This CDR3 has 14 residues. Germline CDR1 is MNHEY and CDR2 is SVGAGI.

Details on this clonotype: At one end, the junction sequence differs from germline, possibly due to a read error. The V gene is TRBV30, the J gene TRBJ1-1; D is undetermined. The CDR3 runs 13 residues. Germline V gives CDR1 GTSNPN, CDR2 SVGIG (reference sequence). The CDR3 region has the DNA TGTGCCTCGAGTCGAGAGACTAACACTGAAGCTTTCTTT. Its translation is CASSRETNTEAFF.

This chain connects TRBV5-5 to TRBJ1-5; TRBD1 might be the D (5 bases). V lost 0 bases, J lost 2 bases, and 9 bases lay in between. The CDR3 runs 15 residues. The germline gives CDR1 SGHKS, CDR2 YYEKEE (reference sequence). CDR3 DNA: TGTGCCAGCAGCTTGGAAGTAGGGGGCAATCAGCCCCAGCATTTT. This codes for CASSLEVGGNQPQHF.

This clonotype was observed a few times. The chain joins TRBV14 to TRBJ2-7, with D maybe TRBD1 (6 bases). The germline CDR1 and CDR2 sequences are SGHDN and FVKESK. V lost 0 bases and J lost 5, with 17 bases in between. This CDR3 has 16 amino acids. The CDR3 bases are TGTGCCAGCAGCCAAGATTCAGTGAGGGGGACCCACGAGCAGTACTTC. This encodes CASSQDSVRGTHEQYF.

This clonotype showed up many times. V gene TRBV11-2 combines with J gene TRBJ2-2, with 7 bases fitting TRBD2. Trimming at V came to 5 bases and at J to 1 base, leaving 10 bases not matched to a gene. There are 17 residues in the CDR3. Germline V CDR1 and CDR2: SGHAT, FQNNGV. CDR3: CASSRARERWNTGELFF. CDR3 nucleotides: TGTGCCAGCAGCCGCGCGCGGGAGCGGTGGAACACCGGGGAGCTGTTTTTT.

The sample holds one count of this clonotype. At one end the junction does not follow the germline gene, possibly because of a read error. The chain employs TRBV11-2 and TRBJ2-1, with D possibly matching TRBD2 (6 bases). The CDR3 runs 16 residues. Germline-derived CDR1 and CDR2 are SGHAT and FQNNGV. The CDR3 DNA is TGTGCCAGCAGCTTAGGTTTACTAGCAGTCTACAATGAGCGGTTCTTC. Protein sequence: CASSLGLLAVYNERFF.

The J gene is TRBJ1-5, the V gene TRBV19; D uncertain. The CDR3 is made up of 12 amino acids. Between the trimmed V and J ends, which lost 3 bases and 6 bases, there was a span of 6 bases. Germline lookup yields CDR1 LNHDA and CDR2 SQIVND (reference sequence). The CDR3 coding sequence is TGTGCCAGTAGTATCTCAAGTCAGCCCCAGCATTTT. It yields the protein CASSISSQPQHF.

The chain is built from TRBV7-9 and TRBJ2-2; D is undetermined. V shed 4 bases and J shed 4 bases, with 7 bases lying between them. Germline V gene sequence: CDR1 SEHNR, CDR2 FQNEAQ (reference sequence). The CDR3 runs to 13 residues. The CDR3 DNA sequence: TGTGCCAGCAGCTCGTTTGGCACCGGGGAGCTGTTTTTT. Translation: CASSSFGTGELFF.

V usage is TRBV10-2 and J usage is TRBJ1-3; no definite D call. Germline CDR1 and CDR2: WSHSY and SAAADI. The V and J ends lost 5 bases and 0 bases respectively, with 11 bases between them. The CDR3 has 15 residues. DNA for the CDR3: TGCGCCAGCAGTAACCCGACAATCTCTGGAAACACCATATATTTT. Its translation: CASSNPTISGNTIYF.

The V call is TRBV10-3, the J call TRBJ2-3, with D possibly TRBD2 on 5 matching bases. Per germline, CDR1 ENHRY and CDR2 SYGVKD. With 8 bases removed from V and 14 bases from J, the gap between germline ends came to 20 bases. The CDR3 length is 12 residues. The CDR3 protein is CAIGVTRGYTYF. CDR3 DNA sequence: TGTGCCATCGGTGTGACCCGGGGTTATACGTATTTT.

The rearrangement joins TRBV20-1 to TRBJ2-5, with a weak D call TRBD2 (5 bases). Germline V lookup: CDR1 DFQATT, CDR2 SNEGSKA (reference sequence). V lost 6 bases and J lost 4, with 15 bases in between. This CDR3 has 13 amino acids. The CDR3 protein is CSARLLGLETQYF. The CDR3 DNA follows: TGCAGTGCACGATTACTAGGATTAGAGACCCAGTACTTC.

The chain has TRBV6-1 and TRBJ2-1; D is tentatively TRBD1 or TRBD2 (5 bases each). The CDR3 has 16 amino acids. The ends were cut back, 2 bases at V and 6 bases at J, with 17 bases in the middle. Germline lookup yields CDR1 MNHNS and CDR2 SASEGT. The CDR3 DNA sequence: TGTGCCAGCAGTGAAATTGGGGGTGGTGGGGCCAATGAGCAGTTCTTC. This sequence encodes CASSEIGGGGANEQFF.